One sample yielded the 21 T cell receptor beta chains listed below, sequenced in a study of vaccination and CD4 T cells after COVID-19. Stated time point: late sampling 161 to 241 days after vaccination in a few convalescent patients. Treatment described: approximately nine-day PBMC culture with coronavirus spike peptide pools or control peptides (ViraFEST assay). The Oncomine TCR Beta short-read assay generated sequence data from the DNA of cultured CD4+ T cells. TCRdb reprocessed the PCR reads with MiXCR, giving one entry per CDR3 protein. The sample lists about 26,000 distinct CDR3 sequences; more than 35% were seen once. Their recognized antigens are unknown. Sequencing was performed on CD4+ T cells from blood, cultured in vitro, taken about 7 months after SARS-CoV-2 vaccination. The origin of the receptors is a human donor who had recovered from COVID-19.

This rearrangement joins TRBV6-4 to TRBJ2-2, with 7 bases identical to TRBD1. V gave up 0 bases and J gave up 8 bases; unmatched junction bases: 0. The CDR3 spans 13 residues. Per the germline V gene, CDR1 is MRHNA and CDR2 is SNTAGT. For the CDR3, the DNA is TGTGCCAGCAGTGACTCGGACAGGGGGGAGCTGTTTTTT. The encoded protein is CASSDSDRGELFF.

This clonotype showed up just a few times. The V and J genes are TRBV20-1 and TRBJ1-5; D ambiguous. V gave up 3 bases and J gave up 3 bases, with 18 bases separating them. The germline CDR1 and CDR2 sequences are DFQATT and SNEGSKA (reference sequence). The CDR3 sequence is 16 residues long. Here the CDR3 reads CSASRGGGSHNQPQHF. DNA of the CDR3: TGCAGTGCTAGCCGTGGTGGTGGTAGCCACAATCAGCCCCAGCATTTT.

The chain has TRBV5-4 and TRBJ2-7; possibly TRBD2 for D (6 bases). Germline V gene sequence: CDR1 SGHNT, CDR2 YYREEE (reference sequence). This CDR3 has 13 residues. V gave up 2 bases and J gave up 4 bases, with 10 bases separating them. CDR3 nucleotides: TGTGCCAGCAGCTTCGGCCGGGGGTACGAGCAGTACTTC. It encodes CASSFGRGYEQYF. Supplemented by reference TRBV5-4 and TRBJ2-7, the full variable domain reads ETGVTQSPTHLIKTRGQQVTLRCSSQSGHNTVSWYQQALGQGPQFIFQYYREEENGRGNFPPRFSGLQFPNYSSELNVNALELDDSALYLCASSFGRGYEQYFGPGTRLTVT.

This clonotype has more than one count but fewer than ten. The CDR3: CASTMRQGAYGYTF. In DNA, the CDR3 is TGTGCCAGCACCATGCGACAGGGGGCGTATGGCTACACCTTC. The chain recombines TRBV27 with TRBJ1-2; 10 nucleotides match TRBD1. The V and J ends lost 7 bases and 5 bases, in that order; junction bases with no gene match: 7. The CDR3 contains 14 residues. The germline V gene has CDR1 MNHEY and CDR2 SMNVEV (reference sequence).

The table lists this clonotype with a few counts. The chain links TRBV7-6 to TRBJ1-1; 7 nucleotides align to TRBD1. Germline V lookup: CDR1 SGHVS, CDR2 FNYEAQ. The CDR3 totals 13 residues. Trimming cost V 5 bases and J 2 bases; bases outside gene matches: 2. CDR3 sequence: CASSRTGNTEAFF. The CDR3 region has the DNA TGTGCCAGCAGCCGGACAGGAAACACTGAAGCTTTCTTT.

This clonotype has just a few counts. This sequence joins TRBV7-2 and TRBJ2-5, with 10 nucleotides matching TRBD2. J gave up 2 bases and V 7 bases, and 7 bases lay outside the gene matches. CDR1 is SGHTA and CDR2 is FQGNSA in the germline V gene. The CDR3 loop spans 15 amino acids. CDR3 loop: CASTPGGLAQETQYF. The CDR3 DNA reads TGTGCCAGCACCCCAGGGGGACTAGCGCAAGAGACCCAGTACTTC. Using reference TRBV7-2 and TRBJ2-5 for the parts outside the CDR3, the full variable domain is GAGVSQSPSNKVTEKGKDVELRCDPISGHTALYWYRQSLGQGLEFLIYFQGNSAPDKSGLPSDRFSAERTGGSVSTLTIQRTQQEDSAVYLCASTPGGLAQETQYFGPGTRLLVL.

This chain uses TRBV7-9 with TRBJ2-7, with D hard to call. V was cut by 4 bases and J by 11 bases, with 15 bases left in between. The V gene's germline CDR1 is SEHNR and CDR2 FQNEAQ (reference sequence). The CDR3 covers 12 residues. The CDR3 sequence is CASSSEWKNEYF. The CDR3, as DNA: TGTGCCAGCAGCTCAGAATGGAAAAACGAGTACTTC.

This clonotype turned up a few times. The CDR3 coding sequence is TGTGCCAGCAGCTGGGTGGCAGATACGCAGTATTTT. This gives the protein CASSWVADTQYF. This chain joins TRBV7-2 and TRBJ2-3; no firm D call. Trimming shortened V by 4 bases and J by 4 bases, and 6 bases separated the two germline ends. Germline V gene data show CDR1 as SGHTA and CDR2 as FQGNSA. CDR3 length equals 12 residues.

This chain uses TRBV29-1 with TRBJ1-2, with a possible D match to TRBD1 (6 bases). Germline assignment: CDR1 SQVTM and CDR2 ANQGSEA. V was trimmed by 7 bases and J by 2 bases, leaving 14 bases between them. This CDR3 is built from 13 residues. CDR3 amino acids: CSAGGAGNYGYTF. Written as DNA, the CDR3 is TGCAGCGCCGGGGGCGCAGGCAACTATGGCTACACCTTC.

A few counts support this clonotype. This chain links TRBV2 with TRBJ1-2, with D possibly being TRBD1 (6 bases). The V end lost 9 bases, the J end lost 9 bases, and 17 bases lay between the germline ends. This CDR3 contains 12 residues. The germline V gene encodes CDR1 SNHLY and CDR2 FYNNEI. CDR3 sequence (DNA): TGTGCCAGTCCTAACACAGGGCTCCGCTACACCTTC. Translated: CASPNTGLRYTF.

This clonotype has only a few counts. This chain links TRBV6-2 or TRBV6-3 with TRBJ1-1; TRBD1 is a possible D gene (5 bases). The CDR3 covers 13 residues. Trimming took 6 bases from V and 3 from J, leaving 11 bases between them. The germline CDR1 and CDR2 sequences are MNHEY and SVGEGT. Written as DNA, the CDR3 is TGTGCCAGCAGGGGCCAGGGTGACACTGAAGCTTTCTTT. Its protein is CASRGQGDTEAFF.

The chain links TRBV2 to TRBJ2-3, with TRBD1 as a possible D gene (5 bases). This CDR3 region has 12 residues. CDR1 is SNHLY, CDR2 FYNNEI, per germline. The CDR3: CAGQGNTDTQYF. CDR3 in DNA: TGTGCAGGCCAGGGCAACACAGATACGCAGTATTTT.

This chain joins TRBV4-1 and TRBJ1-2; D gene uncertain. This CDR3 contains 14 residues. Germline V gene lookup returns CDR1 MGHRA and CDR2 YSYEKL. The ends were cut back, 9 bases at V and 2 bases at J, with 16 bases in the middle. The CDR3 loop is CASSLPDGNYGYTF. The CDR3 DNA reads TGCGCCAGTTCTCTACCGGACGGAAACTATGGCTACACCTTC.

This clonotype was recorded a few times. The chain uses TRBV7-2 and TRBJ2-5; D remains ambiguous. Germline V lookup: CDR1 SGHTA, CDR2 FQGNSA. V shed 2 bases and J shed 4 bases, with 8 bases lying between them. The CDR3 loop spans 13 amino acids. The CDR3 loop is CASSLSGPETQYF. DNA of the CDR3: TGTGCCAGCAGCTTATCCGGGCCAGAGACCCAGTACTTC.

The rearrangement joins TRBV21-1 to TRBJ2-1; the DNA was not used to check the table's D call, TRBD2. TRBV21-1 is tagged as a pseudogene. This CDR3 is built from 16 residues. The CDR3 loop reads CASSKIRTSGNDEQFF. In DNA form, the CDR3 reads TGTGCCAGCAGCAAAATAAGGACTAGCGGGAATGATGAGCAGTTCTTC.

The CDR3 sequence: CASVDPGLAGGRGKETQYF. The CDR3, as DNA: TGTGCCAGCGTTGACCCGGGACTAGCGGGAGGGAGGGGTAAGGAGACCCAGTACTTC. This rearrangement joins TRBV2 to TRBJ2-5; 16 bases line up with TRBD2. Germline assignment: CDR1 SNHLY and CDR2 FYNNEI. The CDR3 is 19 residues long. Trimming removed 8 bases from V and 5 bases from J; junction bases left unmatched: 17.

This clonotype was recorded only once. The chain uses TRBV7-3 and TRBJ2-7, with TRBD1 matching 12 bases. With 1 base clipped from V and 5 bases from J, the junction kept 6 bases outside the gene matches. The CDR3 totals 16 residues. Germline CDR1 SGHTA, CDR2 FQGTGA. CDR3 amino acids: CASSLSSGQGAHEQYF. CDR3 coding DNA: TGTGCCAGCAGCTTAAGCTCGGGACAGGGGGCCCACGAGCAGTACTTC.

The rearrangement links TRBV28 to TRBJ2-3; weak D call: TRBD1 (6 bases). Germline V gene lookup returns CDR1 MDHEN and CDR2 SYDVKM. This CDR3 comprises 17 residues. V lost 2 bases and J 0 bases, leaving 15 bases between the germline ends. Written as DNA, the CDR3 is TGTGCCAGCAGTTTAACCCCCGCAGGGGCGAGCACAGATACGCAGTATTTT. This sequence encodes CASSLTPAGASTDTQYF.

The genes are TRBV20-1 and TRBJ1-2; D remains unclear. Trimming took off 4 bases at V and 3 bases at J, with 12 bases between the two ends. The length of the CDR3 is 13 residues. CDR1 is DFQATT, CDR2 SNEGSKA, per germline (reference sequence). The CDR3 bases are TGCAGTGCTATTCTAACTTTGGACTATGGCTACACCTTC. As protein: CSAILTLDYGYTF.

The chain joins TRBV20-1 to TRBJ2-2, with D unclear. Germline V gene sequence: CDR1 DFQATT, CDR2 SNEGSKA (reference sequence). Trimming took off 6 bases at V and 4 bases at J, with 21 bases between the two ends. The CDR3 is made up of 16 amino acids. The CDR3 DNA reads TGCAGTGCCAGTGACCCGCTTGCCGGCAGCACCGGGGAGCTGTTTTTT. Translation: CSASDPLAGSTGELFF.

The chain links TRBV24-1 to TRBJ2-3, with 7 bases matching TRBD1. Losses at the gene ends were 4 bases for V and 8 bases for J; bases not matched to a gene: 2. Germline values: CDR1 KGHDR, CDR2 SFDVKD. The CDR3 loop spans 12 amino acids. As DNA, the CDR3 is TGTGCCACCAGTGAGCAGGGGGTTACGCAGTATTTT. This translates into CATSEQGVTQYF.